This T cell receptor beta chain was captured in a study of T cells in localized non-small cell lung cancer. Within the sample, this clone is medium-sized. Its matching antigen is unknown. Produced via immunoSEQ multiplex PCR; TCRdb's table is partial and in-frame only. The sample has some 2,500 clones; less than 30% are singletons. V shed 5 bases and J 4 bases; nucleotides not matched to a gene: 8. Germline values: CDR1 MNHGY, CDR2 SAAAGT. The CDR3 is made up of 14 amino acids. General observations from the study: Out of the top 100 tumor clones, a median roughly 52 were seen in adjacent lung.

Sequenced material: normal lung tissue next to the tumor, taken before any cancer treatment. The clonotype was recovered from a man aged 35 to 69 with stage II lung adenocarcinoma. V usage is TRBV6-8 and J usage is TRBJ2-7; TRBD1 aligns across 7 bases. CDR3 region: CASSEGAAGYEQYV. The DNA of the CDR3 is TGTGCCAGCAGTGAGGGGGCAGCTGGTTACGAGCAGTACGTC.